This T cell receptor (beta chain) was captured by sequencing in a study of T-cell memory formation after mild COVID-19. Background on the study: In these data, TCR clusters were largely donor specific. Study outcomes and limitations: Nothing showed for sure that second-wave clones peaking on day 37 were SARS-CoV-2 specific. Mostly located in CM and EM were contracting CD4+ clones, with contracting CD8+ clones located in EMRA.

One entry per CDR3 protein results from TCRdb running MiXCR on the 5' RACE reads. Of hundreds of thousands of distinct CDR3 sequences in the sample, roughly 21% were seen once. This clonotype was recorded at least ten times. Its specificity is unknown. Germline loops: CDR1 SGHVS, CDR2 FNYEAQ. The CDR3 covers 12 residues. Deletions cut 4 bases from V and 3 bases from J, with 7 bases between. Specimen: PBMCs or a T cell subset sorted from them (not recorded which). This sequence was found in an adult woman who had mild COVID-19 (a few samples of this study predate the infection). Cell type and time point are not known. This chain connects TRBV7-6 to TRBJ2-7; D remains ambiguous. CDR3 amino acids: CASSSDGYEQYF. The CDR3 bases are TGTGCCAGCAGCTCGGACGGCTACGAGCAGTACTTC.